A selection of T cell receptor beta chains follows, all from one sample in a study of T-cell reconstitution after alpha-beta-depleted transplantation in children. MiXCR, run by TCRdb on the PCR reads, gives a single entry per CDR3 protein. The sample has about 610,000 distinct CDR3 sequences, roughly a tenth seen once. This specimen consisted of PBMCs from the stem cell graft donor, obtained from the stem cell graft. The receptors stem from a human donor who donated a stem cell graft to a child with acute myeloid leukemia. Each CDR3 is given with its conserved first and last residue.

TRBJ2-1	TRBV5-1	CASSDGTGGNNEQFF
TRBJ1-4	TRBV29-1	CSVRTGYEKLFF
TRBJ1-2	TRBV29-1	CSVRGLDGYTF
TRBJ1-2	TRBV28	CASSPGTFGYTF
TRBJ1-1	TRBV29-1	CSVGQQGNTEAFF
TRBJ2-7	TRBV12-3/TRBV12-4	CASNRDTVSYEQYF
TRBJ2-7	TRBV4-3	CASSEDSSGTYEQYF
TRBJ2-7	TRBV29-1	CSVRKPASYEQYF
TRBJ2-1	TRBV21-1	CASSKVAGGYNEQFF
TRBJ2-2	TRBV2	CASSLFSGRNTGELFF
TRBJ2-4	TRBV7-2	CASSLAGGSGSLLYF
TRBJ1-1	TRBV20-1	CSARDRVTGRGTEAFF
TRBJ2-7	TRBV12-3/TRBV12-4	CASRVQGAPFYEQYF
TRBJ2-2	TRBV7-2	CASSSSGSVTGELFF
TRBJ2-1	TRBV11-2	CASSPGLAPLAYNEQFF
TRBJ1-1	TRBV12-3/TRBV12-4	CASSLGTGVMNTEAFF
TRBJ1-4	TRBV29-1	CSAAGDEKLFF
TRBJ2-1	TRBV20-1	CSARIPRLAQYNEQFF
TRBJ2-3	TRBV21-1	CASISPEWAAPDTQYF
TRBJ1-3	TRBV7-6	CASSLRGGLSGNTIYF
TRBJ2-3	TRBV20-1	CSARVNTDTQYF
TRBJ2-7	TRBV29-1	CSANRGRSNEQYF
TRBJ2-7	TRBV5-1	CASSFSSHEQYF
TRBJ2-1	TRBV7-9	CASSQAAGTYNEQFF
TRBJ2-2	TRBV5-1	CASSFTGVAGELFF
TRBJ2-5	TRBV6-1	CASIQGKETQYF
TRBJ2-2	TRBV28	CASRLRGRANTGELFF
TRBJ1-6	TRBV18	CASSRGEFNSPLHF
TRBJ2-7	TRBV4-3	CASSQGDIQSEQYF
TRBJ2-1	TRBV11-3	CASSLSAGGQDNEQFF
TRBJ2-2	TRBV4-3	CASSQVVRGPGELFF
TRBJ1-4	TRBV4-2	CASSPYWQGRKLFF
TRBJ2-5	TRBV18	CASSPLAGGGETQYF
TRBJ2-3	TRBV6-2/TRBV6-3	CASSYDTRAPSTDTQYF
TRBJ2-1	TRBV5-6	CASSLRRLAQFF
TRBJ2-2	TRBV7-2	CASSFGTTAGELFF